The clone carrying this T cell receptor (beta chain) came up a few times. Antigen unknown. TCRdb reanalysed the 5' RACE reads using MiXCR and keeps one entry per CDR3 protein. The table has 550,000 to 600,000 distinct CDR3 sequences, 17% seen once. The CDR3 has 16 amino acids. V shed 1 base and J shed 0 bases, with 12 bases lying between them. CDR1 and CDR2 (germline): SEHNR, FQNEAQ (reference sequence). The data were taken from a study of T-cell memory formation after mild COVID-19. Study-wide results and limits: Of the contracting clones, CD4+ ones lay mainly in CM and EM, and CD8+ ones in EMRA. Prior to infection, memory already included some responding clones, suggesting cross-reactive memory joined.

V and J are TRBV7-9 and TRBJ2-5; D ambiguous. The sample taken for sequencing was PBMCs or a T cell subset sorted from them (not recorded which). This sequence originates from an adult woman who had mild COVID-19 (a few samples of this study predate the infection). Cell type and time point are not known. Written as DNA, the CDR3 is TGTGCCAGCAGCTTAGGAAATACTGTCTACCAAGAGACCCAGTACTTC. As protein: CASSLGNTVYQETQYF.